This paragraph covers one TCR beta chain sequence. Antigen specificity is unknown. It was by 5'RACE template switching with UMIs that TCR beta cDNA was made. Using the 5' RACE reads, TCRdb records one entry per CDR3 protein without DNA. The listing records roughly 450,000 distinct CDR3 sequences. These data are taken from a study of T cells expressing NK-cell markers. Broader study findings: Dominant NKG2C+ clonotypes were found to form roughly 1.0-7.0% of CD8+ T cells in several donors. Among a few donors, these clonotypes also ranked first in the CD3+CD56-NKG2C+ fraction.

CDR1 and CDR2 from the germline V gene are LGHNA and YNFKEQ. The CDR3 is 16 residues long. The receptor was derived from a woman aged 50 to 60 in good health. The specimen was blood T cells: a sorted CD56 or NKG2C T cell subset, CD4+ or CD8+ T cells, or bulk PBMC T cells (not recorded which). The chain carries TRBV4-2 and TRBJ2-4. The CDR3 protein is CASSQGDRLAKNIQYF.